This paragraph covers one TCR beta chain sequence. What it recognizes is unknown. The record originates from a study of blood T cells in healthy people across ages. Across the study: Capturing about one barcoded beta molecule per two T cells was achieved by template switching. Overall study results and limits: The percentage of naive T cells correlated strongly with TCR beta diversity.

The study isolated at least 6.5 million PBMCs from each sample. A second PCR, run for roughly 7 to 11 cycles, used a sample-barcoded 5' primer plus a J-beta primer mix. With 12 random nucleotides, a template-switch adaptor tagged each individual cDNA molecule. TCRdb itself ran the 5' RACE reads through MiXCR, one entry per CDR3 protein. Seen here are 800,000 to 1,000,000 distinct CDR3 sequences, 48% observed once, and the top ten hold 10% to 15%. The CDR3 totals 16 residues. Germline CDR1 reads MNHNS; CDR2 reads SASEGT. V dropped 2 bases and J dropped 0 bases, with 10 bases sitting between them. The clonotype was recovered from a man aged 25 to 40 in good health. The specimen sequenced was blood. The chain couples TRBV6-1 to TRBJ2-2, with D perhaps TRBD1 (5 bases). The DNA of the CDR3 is TGTGCCAGCAGTGAACCCGCAGGGTCGAACACCGGGGAGCTGTTTTTT. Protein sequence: CASSEPAGSNTGELFF.